This entry features one T cell receptor (beta chain) sequence. Extractions gave at least 6 micrograms of total RNA per sample. The second PCR ran about 6 to 12 cycles with a sample-barcoded 5' primer and J-beta primers. Individual samples furnished no less than 3 million CDR3-containing paired-end reads apiece. TCRdb ran MiXCR on the 5' RACE reads and lists one entry per CDR3 protein. The data hold roughly 570,000 distinct CDR3 sequences, with 25% to 30% observed a single time. The data were obtained in a study of blood T cells in healthy people across ages. Germline-derived CDR1 and CDR2 are SGHTA and FQGNSA. There are 16 residues in the CDR3. V dropped 3 bases and J dropped 0 bases, with 13 bases sitting between them.

Sequencing input: blood. The receptor's source is a woman aged 65 to 85 in good health. The rearrangement links TRBV7-2 to TRBJ2-3; D gene unclear. The CDR3 coding sequence is TGTGCCAGCAGCTTTGGACGGTCTGCTAGCACAGATACGCAGTATTTT. Translation: CASSFGRSASTDTQYF.